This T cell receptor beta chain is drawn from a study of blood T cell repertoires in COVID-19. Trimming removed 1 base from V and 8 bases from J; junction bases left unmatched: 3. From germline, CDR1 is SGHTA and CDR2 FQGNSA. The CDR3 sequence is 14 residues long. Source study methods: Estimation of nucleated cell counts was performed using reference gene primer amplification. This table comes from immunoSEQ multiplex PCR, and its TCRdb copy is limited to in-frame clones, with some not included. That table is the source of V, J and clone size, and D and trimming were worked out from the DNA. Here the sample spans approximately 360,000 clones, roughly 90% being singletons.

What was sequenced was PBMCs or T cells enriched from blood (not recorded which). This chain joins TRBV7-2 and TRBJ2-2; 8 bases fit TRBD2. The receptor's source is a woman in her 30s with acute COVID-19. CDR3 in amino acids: CASSLERGFGELFF. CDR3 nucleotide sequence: TGTGCCAGCAGCTTAGAGCGGGGGTTTGGGGAGCTGTTTTTT.